Listed below are T cell receptor beta chains from one sample, sequenced in a study of blood T cell repertoires in COVID-19. Sequencing used immunoSEQ multiplex PCR; TCRdb keeps in-frame clones, though not all of them. The sample holds about 190,000 clones, approximately 79% seen once. Sequencing was done on a sample of peripheral blood. All receptors come from a man aged 25 to 45 with active or convalescent COVID-19. CDR3s include the opening cysteine and the closing phenylalanine or tryptophan. Fields, in order: V gene, D gene, clone size, J gene, CDR3 DNA, CDR3 protein. The D gene is left open where the match is weak. Clone size is given for some rows only: seen once, a few or many times, or a class if the clone is expanded.

>TRBV9|TRBD1|NA|TRBJ1-3
TGTGCCAGCAACCTCGGACAGGGCTCTGGAAACACCATATATTTT
CASNLGQGSGNTIYF
>TRBV27|TRBD2|NA|TRBJ2-3
TGTGCCAGCAGTTCCCGGACTAGCGGCACAGATACGCAGTATTTT
CASSSRTSGTDTQYF
>TRBV14|TRBD2|NA|TRBJ2-1
TGTGCCAGCAGCTTACGACTAGCGGGAGATAGTGAGCAGTTCTTC
CASSLRLAGDSEQFF
>TRBV19|NA|NA|TRBJ1-5
TGTGCCAGTAGTCTAGGGTACACTCAGCCCCAGCATTTT
CASSLGYTQPQHF
>TRBV5-1|TRBD1|NA|TRBJ1-2
TGCGCCAGCAGCGGGGACAGGGCCCCGTATGGCTACACCTTC
CASSGDRAPYGYTF
>TRBV7-2|TRBD1|NA|TRBJ1-5
TGTGCCAGCAGCTGGAACAGGGGCCAGCCCCAGCATTTT
CASSWNRGQPQHF
>TRBV11-2|NA|NA|TRBJ2-1
TGTGCCAGCAGCTTAGAGGCCAGGTGGGGGGGCGAGGAGCAGTTCTTC
CASSLEARWGGEEQFF
>TRBV10-3|NA|NA|TRBJ1-2
TGTGCCATCAGTGAGACCTCTACGCTCCTAACTGGCTATGGCTACACCTTC
CAISETSTLLTGYGYTF
>TRBV24-1|TRBD2|NA|TRBJ2-1
TGTGCCACCAGTGATTACGGAGGGGAGGGGTACAATGAGCAGTTCTTC
CATSDYGGEGYNEQFF
>TRBV27|TRBD1|once|TRBJ1-4
TGTGCCAGCAGCTCACAGGGGGCCGCCAATGAAAAACTGTTTTTT
CASSSQGAANEKLFF
>TRBV19|NA|NA|TRBJ1-2
TGTGCCAGTAGTATAGATGCGGGACTCTATGGCTACACCTTC
CASSIDAGLYGYTF
>TRBV30|TRBD2|NA|TRBJ2-5
TGTGCCTGGGGACTAGGCAGAGAGACCCAGTACTTC
CAWGLGRETQYF
>TRBV28|NA|NA|TRBJ1-3
TGTGCCAGCAGTTCCGCTGGGGCCGGAGCCGGAAACACCATATATTTT
CASSSAGAGAGNTIYF
>TRBV5-1|NA|NA|TRBJ2-2
TGCGCCAGCAGCGGCGACAGCTACACCGGGGAGCTGTTTTTT
CASSGDSYTGELFF
>TRBV5-1|TRBD2|NA|TRBJ2-7
TGCGCCAGCAGCTTGTCCCCTAGCGGAGCCTCCTACGAGCAGTACTTC
CASSLSPSGASYEQYF
>TRBV29-1|TRBD2|once|TRBJ2-1
TGCAGCGTTGAACTAGCGGCCTACAATGAGCAGTTCTTC
CSVELAAYNEQFF
>TRBV24-1|NA|NA|TRBJ1-1
TGTGCCACCAGTCGAGGGAAGAACACTGAAGCTTTCTTT
CATSRGKNTEAFF
>TRBV6-5|TRBD1|NA|TRBJ1-2
TGTGCCAGCAGTTACCCTGGGACAGCCCGTGGGGGCTACACCTTC
CASSYPGTARGGYTF
>TRBV5-1|NA|NA|TRBJ2-3
TGCGCCAGCAGCAAGACTCCTCAGGAGGGAGATACGCAGTATTTT
CASSKTPQEGDTQYF
>TRBV5-4|NA|NA|TRBJ2-1
TGTGCCAGCAGCTTCCCGATGGCTCAGGGGAATGAGCAGTTCTTC
CASSFPMAQGNEQFF
>TRBV4-1|NA|NA|TRBJ1-5
TGCGCCAGCAGCCAAGAAGCGTCGGGTGGGCCCCAGCATTTT
CASSQEASGGPQHF
>TRBV30|NA|NA|TRBJ1-5
TGTGCCTGGACCAGACAGGGCAATCAGCCCCAGCATTTT
CAWTRQGNQPQHF
>TRBV10-1|TRBD1|NA|TRBJ1-1
TGCGCCAGCAGTGATCCGGGACAGGGGGCCTCTGAAGCTTTCTTT
CASSDPGQGASEAFF
>TRBV7-2|NA|NA|TRBJ2-5
TGTGCCAGCGGTGGGCGGGCCTTTTGGGAGACCCAGTACTTC
CASGGRAFWETQYF
>TRBV30|TRBD1|NA|TRBJ1-4
TGTGCCTGGGCCAGACAGGGCCCTGAAAAACTGTTTTTT
CAWARQGPEKLFF
>TRBV19|TRBD1|NA|TRBJ2-5
TGTGCCAGTAGTAGAGGGGACAGGGGCGGCGGAGAGACCCAGTACTTC
CASSRGDRGGGETQYF
>TRBV27|TRBD2|NA|TRBJ2-2
TGTGCCAGCAGTTTAGGGGGCAAGGCACAGTTTAGCGGGAGGGCCGGGGAGCTGTTTTTT
CASSLGGKAQFSGRAGELFF
>TRBV19|NA|NA|TRBJ2-5
TGTGCCACTACGTGGGGGGGACATGGGCAAGAGACCCAGTACTTC
CATTWGGHGQETQYF
>TRBV4-1|TRBD1|once|TRBJ1-1
TGCGCCAGCAGCCACGCTCAGGGGGACCCGAGGGCCATGAACACTGAAGCTTTCTTT
CASSHAQGDPRAMNTEAFF
>TRBV12-3/TRBV12-4|NA|NA|TRBJ1-1
TGTGCCAGCAGTTTGGTCGGGAGAACTGAAGCTTTCTTT
CASSLVGRTEAFF
>TRBV10-3|NA|NA|TRBJ1-2
TGTGCCATCAGTGAATCGGACATCCGTTTTCTTAGATATGGCTACACCTTC
CAISESDIRFLRYGYTF
>TRBV27|NA|NA|TRBJ1-2
TGTGCCAGCAGTTTATATCGGGGTTATGGCTACACCTTC
CASSLYRGYGYTF
>TRBV24-1|TRBD2|NA|TRBJ2-2
TGTGCCACCAGTGATTTGGTCGCGGGAGGTCACACCGGGGAGCTGTTTTTT
CATSDLVAGGHTGELFF
>TRBV27|NA|NA|TRBJ1-4
TGTGCCAGCAGTTTCAGGGAAAGGGAAAAACTGTTTTTT
CASSFREREKLFF
>TRBV7-8|TRBD1|NA|TRBJ1-2
TGTGCCAGCAGCTTCCCCGGGACAGGGGCGGATGGCTACACCTTC
CASSFPGTGADGYTF
>TRBV7-9|NA|NA|TRBJ1-1
TGTGCCAGCAGCCTGGGGGCAGGCTTTGCGGACACTGAAGCTTTCTTT
CASSLGAGFADTEAFF
>TRBV29-1|NA|NA|TRBJ2-1
TGCAGCGTGAGAGTAGGGGCCCATGAGCAGTTCTTC
CSVRVGAHEQFF
>TRBV11-2|NA|NA|TRBJ1-4
TGTGCCAGCAGCTCGGCCGGGAAAGAAGGAGGAAAACTGTTTTTT
CASSSAGKEGGKLFF
>TRBV28|NA|NA|TRBJ1-2
TGTGCCAGCAGTTACCGAGGGGGCTACACCTTC
CASSYRGGYTF
>TRBV6-2/TRBV6-3|NA|once|TRBJ1-3
TGTGCCAGCAGTTCTACCCCCGGAAACACCATATATTTT
CASSSTPGNTIYF
>TRBV10-2|TRBD2|NA|TRBJ2-1
TGCGCCAGCAGCGGAGGGACTAGCGGCAAATACAATGAGCAGTTCTTC
CASSGGTSGKYNEQFF
>TRBV4-1|NA|NA|TRBJ1-4
TGCGCCAGCAGCTCCGAGTACGGGACATTAGTTGCAACTAATGAAAAACTGTTTTTT
CASSSEYGTLVATNEKLFF
>TRBV11-3|NA|NA|TRBJ2-7
TGTGCCAGCAGCTTAGCAGGGGCGACCTCCTACGAGCAGTACTTC
CASSLAGATSYEQYF
>TRBV7-6|NA|NA|TRBJ1-1
TGTGCCAGCAGCTTAGCGGGAGGGGCTCTGAGCACTGAAGCTTTCTTT
CASSLAGGALSTEAFF
>TRBV29-1|TRBD1|NA|TRBJ1-3
TGCAGCGGTGGACAGGGCTTGGGAAACACCATATATTTT
CSGGQGLGNTIYF
>TRBV7-3|TRBD2|NA|TRBJ2-1
TGTGCCAGCAGCTTATCGCCAGCGGGGACCTACAATGAGCAGTTCTTC
CASSLSPAGTYNEQFF
>TRBV11-2|NA|NA|TRBJ1-1
TGTGCCAGCAGCCTTGACAGCTCTGAAGCTTTCTTT
CASSLDSSEAFF
>TRBV6-2/TRBV6-3|TRBD2|NA|TRBJ2-2
TGTGCCAGCAGTGCGGGACAGGACCTAGCGGGAGCCGCCGGGGAGCTGTTTTTT
CASSAGQDLAGAAGELFF
>TRBV6-5|TRBD1|NA|TRBJ1-2
TGTGCCAGCAGAACAGGGGCCTCTAACTATGGCTACACCTTC
CASRTGASNYGYTF
>TRBV15|TRBD1|NA|TRBJ2-2
TGTGCCACCAGCAGAGATACGGACAGGGGAGTGGAGCTGTTTTTT
CATSRDTDRGVELFF
>TRBV14|NA|NA|TRBJ1-6
TGTGCCAGCCAGGAATCCTATAATTCACCCCTCCACTTT
CASQESYNSPLHF
>TRBV18|NA|NA|TRBJ2-5
TGTGCCAGCGTCTACGGGGAGCTGGAGACCCAGTACTTC
CASVYGELETQYF
>TRBV11-3|TRBD1|NA|TRBJ1-1
TGTGCCAGCAGCCCTGGACCTGACAGGGGGCATAGGCCGATGAACACTGAAGCTTTCTTT
CASSPGPDRGHRPMNTEAFF
>TRBV10-3|NA|NA|TRBJ2-3
TGTGCCATCAGGTCAGCGGCGGGGGCGGATACGCAGTATTTT
CAIRSAAGADTQYF
>TRBV5-4|TRBD1|NA|TRBJ1-5
TGTGCCAGCAGCTTGGCTGGACAGGGGGGCAATCAGCCCCAGCATTTT
CASSLAGQGGNQPQHF
>TRBV10-3|TRBD1|NA|TRBJ2-3
TGTGCCATCACCGCCGGGACAGGGAACACAGATACGCAGTATTTT
CAITAGTGNTDTQYF
>TRBV30|NA|NA|TRBJ1-5
TGTGCCTGGAGGCTAACAGGTACGGGTCAGCCCCAGCATTTT
CAWRLTGTGQPQHF
>TRBV6-5|NA|few|TRBJ1-5
TGTGCCAGCAGTTACTCGACCGCAGGGAATCAGCCCCAGCATTTT
CASSYSTAGNQPQHF
>TRBV4-1|TRBD1|NA|TRBJ2-2
TGCGCCAGCAGCCAAGGTCCGGACAGGGCGACCGGGGAGCTGTTTTTT
CASSQGPDRATGELFF
>TRBV19|TRBD1|NA|TRBJ1-5
TGTGCCAGTAGTGAGACAGGGAATCAGCCCCAGCATTTT
CASSETGNQPQHF